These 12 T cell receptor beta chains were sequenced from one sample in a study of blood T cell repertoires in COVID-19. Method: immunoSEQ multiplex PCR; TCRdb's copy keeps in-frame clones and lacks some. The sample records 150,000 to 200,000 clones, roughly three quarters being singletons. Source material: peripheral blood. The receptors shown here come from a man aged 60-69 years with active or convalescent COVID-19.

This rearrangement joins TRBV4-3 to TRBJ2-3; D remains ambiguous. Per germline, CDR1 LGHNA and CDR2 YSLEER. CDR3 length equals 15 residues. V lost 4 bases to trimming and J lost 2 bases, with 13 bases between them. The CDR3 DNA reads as TGCGCCAGCAGCCCCATGCCAACTACCACAGATACGCAGTATTTT. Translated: CASSPMPTTTDTQYF.

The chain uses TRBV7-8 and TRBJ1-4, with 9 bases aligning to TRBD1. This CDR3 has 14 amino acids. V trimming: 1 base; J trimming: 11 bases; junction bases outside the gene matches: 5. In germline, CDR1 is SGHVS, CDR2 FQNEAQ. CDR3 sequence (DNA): TGTGCCAGCAGCTTAGGACAGGGGGGGAGGAAACTGTTTTTT. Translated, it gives CASSLGQGGRKLFF.

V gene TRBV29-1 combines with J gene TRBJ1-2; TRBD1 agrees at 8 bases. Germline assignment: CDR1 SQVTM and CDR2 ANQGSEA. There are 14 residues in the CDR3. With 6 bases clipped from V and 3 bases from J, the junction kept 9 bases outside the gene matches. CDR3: CSVRDRIHDYGYTF. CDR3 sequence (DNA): TGCAGCGTCCGGGACAGGATCCACGACTATGGCTACACCTTC.

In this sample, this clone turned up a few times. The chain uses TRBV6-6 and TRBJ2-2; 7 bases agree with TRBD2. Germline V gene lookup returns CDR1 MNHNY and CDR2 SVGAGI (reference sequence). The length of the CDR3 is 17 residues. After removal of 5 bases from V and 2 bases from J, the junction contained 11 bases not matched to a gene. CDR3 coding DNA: TGTGCCAGCAGTCCTGACCCCCCGGGACTAAACACCGGGGAGCTGTTTTTT. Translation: CASSPDPPGLNTGELFF.

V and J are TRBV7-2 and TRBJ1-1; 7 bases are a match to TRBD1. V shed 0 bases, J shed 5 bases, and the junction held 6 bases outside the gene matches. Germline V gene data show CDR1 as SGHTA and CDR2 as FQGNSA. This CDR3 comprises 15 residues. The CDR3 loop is CASSLALAGGTEAFF. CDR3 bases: TGTGCCAGCAGCTTAGCGCTGGCAGGGGGAACTGAAGCTTTCTTT.

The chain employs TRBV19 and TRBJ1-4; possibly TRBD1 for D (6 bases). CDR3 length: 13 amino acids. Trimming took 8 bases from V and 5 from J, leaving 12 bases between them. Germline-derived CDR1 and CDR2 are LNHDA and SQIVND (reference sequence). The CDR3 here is CASQTGRNEKLFF. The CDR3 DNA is TGTGCCAGTCAGACAGGTCGAAATGAAAAACTGTTTTTT.

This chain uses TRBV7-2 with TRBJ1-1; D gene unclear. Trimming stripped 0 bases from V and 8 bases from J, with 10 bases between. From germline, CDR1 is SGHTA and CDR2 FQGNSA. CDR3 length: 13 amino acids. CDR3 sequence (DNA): TGTGCCAGCAGCTTAGCGACGGGTCTCGAAGCTTTCTTT. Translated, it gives CASSLATGLEAFF.

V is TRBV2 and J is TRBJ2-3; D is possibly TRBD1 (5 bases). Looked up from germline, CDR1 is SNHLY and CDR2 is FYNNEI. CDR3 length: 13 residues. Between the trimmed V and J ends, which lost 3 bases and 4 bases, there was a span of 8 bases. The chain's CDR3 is CASSEQGPDTQYF. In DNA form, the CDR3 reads TGTGCCAGCAGTGAGCAGGGCCCAGATACGCAGTATTTT.

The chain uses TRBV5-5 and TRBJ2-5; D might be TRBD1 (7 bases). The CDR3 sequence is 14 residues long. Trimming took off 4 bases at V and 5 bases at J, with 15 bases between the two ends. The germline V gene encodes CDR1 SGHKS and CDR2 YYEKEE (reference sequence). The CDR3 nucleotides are TGTGCCAGCAGCCTAACGACAGGGAGGGAGACCCAGTACTTC. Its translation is CASSLTTGRETQYF.

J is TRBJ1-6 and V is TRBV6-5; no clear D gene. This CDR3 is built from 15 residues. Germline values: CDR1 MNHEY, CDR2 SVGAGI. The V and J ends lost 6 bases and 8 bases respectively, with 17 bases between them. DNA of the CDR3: TGTGCCAGCAGCGCCCACCCGGGTACGGATTCACCCCTCCACTTT. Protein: CASSAHPGTDSPLHF.

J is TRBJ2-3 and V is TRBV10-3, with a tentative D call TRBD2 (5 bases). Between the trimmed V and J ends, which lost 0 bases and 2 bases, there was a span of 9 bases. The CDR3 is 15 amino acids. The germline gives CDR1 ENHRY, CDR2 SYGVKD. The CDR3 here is CAISESDSVTDTQYF. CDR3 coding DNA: TGTGCCATCAGTGAGTCGGATAGCGTCACAGATACGCAGTATTTT.

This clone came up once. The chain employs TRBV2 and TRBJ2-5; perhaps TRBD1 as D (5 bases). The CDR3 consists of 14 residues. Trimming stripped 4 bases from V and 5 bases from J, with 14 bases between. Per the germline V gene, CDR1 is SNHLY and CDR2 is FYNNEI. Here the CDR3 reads CASSGARASETQYF. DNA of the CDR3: TGTGCCAGCAGTGGGGCCAGGGCTTCCGAGACCCAGTACTTC.